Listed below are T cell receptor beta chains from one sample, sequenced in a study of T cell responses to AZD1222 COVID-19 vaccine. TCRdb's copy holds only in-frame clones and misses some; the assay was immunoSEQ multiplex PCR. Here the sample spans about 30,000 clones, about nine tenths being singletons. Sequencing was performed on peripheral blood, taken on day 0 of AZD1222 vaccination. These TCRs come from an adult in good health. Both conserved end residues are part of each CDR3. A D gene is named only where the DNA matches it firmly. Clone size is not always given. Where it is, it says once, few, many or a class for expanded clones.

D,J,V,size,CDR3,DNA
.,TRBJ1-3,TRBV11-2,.,CASSSGGNTIYF,TGTGCCAGCAGCTCGGGGGGAAACACCATATATTTT
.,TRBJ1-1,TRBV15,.,CATSGRAGGTEAFF,TGTGCCACCAGCGGGAGGGCGGGGGGCACTGAAGCTTTCTTT
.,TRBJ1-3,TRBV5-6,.,CASSLDLGPGNTIYF,TGTGCCAGCAGCTTGGACCTGGGGCCGGGAAACACCATATATTTT
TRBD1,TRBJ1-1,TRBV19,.,CASSTDRGNTEAFF,TGTGCCAGTAGCACAGACAGGGGGAACACTGAAGCTTTCTTT
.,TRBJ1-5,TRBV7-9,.,CASSLGQGNQPQHF,TGTGCCAGCAGCTTAGGTCAGGGCAATCAGCCCCAGCATTTT
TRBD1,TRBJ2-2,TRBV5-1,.,CASSLDHRGDTGELFF,TGCGCCAGCAGCTTGGACCACAGGGGAGACACCGGGGAGCTGTTTTTT
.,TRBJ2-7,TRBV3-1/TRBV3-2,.,CASSFPKAAGQYF,TGTGCCAGCAGCTTTCCGAAGGCAGCCGGGCAGTACTTC
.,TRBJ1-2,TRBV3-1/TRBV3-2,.,CASSPRGSGGYTF,TGTGCCAGCAGCCCCCGCGGGTCGGGAGGCTACACCTTC
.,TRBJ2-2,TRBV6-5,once,CASSPGLTNGGELFF,TGTGCCAGCAGCCCGGGCCTAACTAATGGCGGGGAGCTGTTTTTT
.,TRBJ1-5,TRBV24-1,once,CATKKEGQPQHF,TGTGCCACCAAAAAGGAGGGACAGCCCCAGCATTTT
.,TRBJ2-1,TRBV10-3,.,CASGDYSYNEQFF,TGTGCCTCGGGGGATTACTCCTACAATGAGCAGTTCTTC
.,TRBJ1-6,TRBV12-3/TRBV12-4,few,CASSPQGNSPLHF,TGTGCCAGCAGCCCACAGGGAAATTCACCCCTCCACTTT
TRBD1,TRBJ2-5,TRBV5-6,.,CASSPLNRGPETQYF,TGTGCCAGCAGCCCACTAAACAGGGGCCCAGAGACCCAGTACTTC
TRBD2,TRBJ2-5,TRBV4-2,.,CASSQESGGVKETQYF,TGTGCCAGCAGCCAAGAAAGCGGGGGGGTTAAAGAGACCCAGTACTTC
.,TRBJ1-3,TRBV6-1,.,CASSEQVSGNTIYF,TGTGCCAGCAGTGAGCAAGTCTCTGGAAACACCATATATTTT
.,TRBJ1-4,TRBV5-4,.,CASSLAGRGGNEKLFF,TGTGCCAGCAGCTTGGCCGGCCGGGGCGGCAATGAAAAACTGTTTTTT
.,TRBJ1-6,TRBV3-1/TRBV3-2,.,CASSQAGSTGSPLHF,TGTGCCAGCAGCCAGGCGGGGTCGACGGGTTCACCCCTCCACTTT
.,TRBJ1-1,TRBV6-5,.,CASSGRNTEAFF,TGTGCCAGCAGCGGCAGGAACACTGAAGCTTTCTTT
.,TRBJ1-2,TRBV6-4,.,CASSANVALGGYTF,TGTGCCAGCAGTGCCAACGTCGCTTTAGGTGGCTACACCTTC
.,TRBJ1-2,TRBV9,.,CASSRRAASSALNYGYTF,TGTGCCAGCAGCAGACGGGCAGCTTCATCCGCTCTTAACTATGGCTACACCTTC
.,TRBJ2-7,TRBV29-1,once,CSVGRDYEQYF,TGCAGCGTTGGGCGAGACTACGAGCAGTACTTC
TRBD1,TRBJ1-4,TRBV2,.,CASIGSGQKGEKLFF,TGTGCCAGCATCGGCTCGGGACAGAAAGGCGAAAAACTGTTTTTT
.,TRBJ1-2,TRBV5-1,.,CASSLKTASDYTF,TGCGCCAGCAGCTTGAAAACGGCTTCTGACTACACCTTC
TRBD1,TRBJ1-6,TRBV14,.,CASSLRGTGGRNSPLHF,TGTGCCAGCAGCCTCCGGGGGACAGGAGGCAGGAATTCACCCCTCCACTTT
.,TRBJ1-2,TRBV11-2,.,CASSSLGVYGYTF,TGTGCCAGCAGCTCTCTGGGGGTCTATGGCTACACCTTC
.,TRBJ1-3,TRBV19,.,CASRKQSSGNTIYF,TGTGCCAGTAGAAAGCAGAGCTCTGGAAACACCATATATTTT
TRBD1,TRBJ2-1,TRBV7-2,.,CASKDRNNEQFF,TGTGCCAGCAAGGACAGGAACAATGAGCAGTTCTTC
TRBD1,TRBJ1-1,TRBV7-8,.,CASSKRTGMNTEAFF,TGTGCCAGCAGCAAGCGGACAGGAATGAACACTGAAGCTTTCTTT
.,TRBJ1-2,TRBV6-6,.,CASSPSGAGYGYTF,TGTGCCAGCAGCCCCTCCGGCGCAGGCTATGGCTACACCTTC
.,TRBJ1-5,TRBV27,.,CASRPRGGHSNQPQHF,TGTGCCAGCAGACCCCGAGGAGGGCATAGCAATCAGCCCCAGCATTTT
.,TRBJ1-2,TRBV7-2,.,CASSLGLASGGLNYGYTF,TGTGCCAGCAGCTTAGGGTTGGCTTCCGGGGGCCTTAACTATGGCTACACCTTC
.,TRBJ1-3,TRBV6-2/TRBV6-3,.,CASSYMDSGNTIYF,TGTGCCAGCAGTTACATGGACTCTGGAAACACCATATATTTT
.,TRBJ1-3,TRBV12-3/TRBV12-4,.,CASRLSGNTIYF,TGTGCCAGCCGCTTGTCTGGAAACACCATATATTTT
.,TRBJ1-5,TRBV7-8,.,CASSPQAGGWDQPQHF,TGTGCCAGCAGCCCCCAGGCAGGCGGGTGGGATCAGCCCCAGCATTTT
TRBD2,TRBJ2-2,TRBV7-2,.,CASSLLAGVTGELFF,TGTGCCAGCAGCTTACTAGCGGGGGTCACCGGGGAGCTGTTTTTT
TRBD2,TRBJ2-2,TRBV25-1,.,CASSEFTSGPNTGELFF,TGTGCCAGCAGTGAATTCACTAGCGGGCCGAACACCGGGGAGCTGTTTTTT
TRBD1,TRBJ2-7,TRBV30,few,CACKDRVSYEQYF,TGTGCCTGCAAGGACAGGGTCTCCTACGAGCAGTACTTC
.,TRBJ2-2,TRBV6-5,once,CASSYSRPAGELFF,TGTGCCAGCAGTTACTCGAGGCCCGCCGGGGAGCTGTTTTTT
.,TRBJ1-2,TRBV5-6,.,CASSLANWVSGYTF,TGTGCCAGCAGCTTGGCCAACTGGGTGAGCGGCTACACCTTC
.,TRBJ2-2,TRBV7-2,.,CASSGASVTNTGELFF,TGTGCCAGCAGCGGTGCGTCGGTCACGAACACCGGGGAGCTGTTTTTT
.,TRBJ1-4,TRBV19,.,CASTQSVGESVKLFF,TGTGCCAGTACCCAATCGGTGGGGGAATCGGTAAAACTGTTTTTT
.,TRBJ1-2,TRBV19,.,CASSMTADLGGYTF,TGTGCCAGTAGTATGACAGCCGATCTTGGTGGCTACACCTTC
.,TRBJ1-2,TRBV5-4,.,CASSSTTWGNGYTF,TGTGCCAGCAGCTCCACAACCTGGGGCAACGGCTACACCTTC
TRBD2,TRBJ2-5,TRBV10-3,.,CATGFRLAGEETQYF,TGTGCCACCGGGTTCAGACTAGCGGGGGAAGAGACCCAGTACTTC
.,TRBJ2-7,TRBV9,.,CASSVGSSYEQYF,TGTGCCAGCAGCGTCGGAAGCTCCTACGAGCAGTACTTC
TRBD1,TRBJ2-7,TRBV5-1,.,CASSRTGLDEQYF,TGCGCCAGCAGCAGGACAGGGCTGGACGAGCAGTACTTC
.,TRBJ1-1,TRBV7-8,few,CASSFPGVPEAFF,TGTGCCAGCAGCTTCCCGGGTGTGCCTGAAGCTTTCTTT
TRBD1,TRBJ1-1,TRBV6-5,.,CASRRTGSTEAFF,TGTGCCAGCAGAAGGACAGGGAGCACTGAAGCTTTCTTT
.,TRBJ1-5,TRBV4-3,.,CASSQSRWSLNQPQHF,TGCGCCAGCAGCCAGAGCCGATGGAGTCTCAATCAGCCCCAGCATTTT
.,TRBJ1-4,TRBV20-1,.,CSANPGRAPVF,TGCAGTGCTAACCCGGGACGAGCACCCGTTTTT
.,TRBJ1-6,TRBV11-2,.,CASSLDSPLHF,TGTGCCAGCAGCTTAGATTCACCCCTCCACTTT
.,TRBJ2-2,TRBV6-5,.,CASSYGQGWDTGELFF,TGTGCCAGCAGTTACGGGCAGGGATGGGACACCGGGGAGCTGTTTTTT